This paragraph covers one T cell receptor (beta chain) sequence. Germline CDR1 reads SGHVS; CDR2 reads FNYEAQ. CDR3 length equals 13 residues. V lost 7 bases and J lost 5; bases outside the gene matches: 4. Per the authors' pipeline: Nucleated cell counts were estimated from reference gene primer amplification. Profiling relied on immunoSEQ multiplex PCR, and the TCRdb table lists in-frame clones only, not all of them. V and J calls and clone size are as listed in that table; D and trimming were resolved from the DNA. This table has 230,000 or so clones, under 90% appearing once. This record comes from a study of blood T cell repertoires in COVID-19.

The source material was peripheral blood. The origin of this receptor is a man aged 30 to 39 with active or convalescent COVID-19. This chain connects TRBV7-6 to TRBJ2-2; TRBD2 matches at 7 bases. This CDR3 is CASTLGGTGELFF. CDR3 DNA: TGTGCCAGCACCCTGGGGGGGACCGGGGAGCTGTTTTTT. Full variable domain (missing parts from reference TRBV7-6 and TRBJ2-2): GAGVSQSPRYKVTKRGQDVALRCDPISGHVSLYWYRQALGQGPEFLTYFNYEAQQDKSGLPNDRFSAERPEGSISTLTIQRTEQRDSAMYRCASTLGGTGELFFGEGSRLTVL.